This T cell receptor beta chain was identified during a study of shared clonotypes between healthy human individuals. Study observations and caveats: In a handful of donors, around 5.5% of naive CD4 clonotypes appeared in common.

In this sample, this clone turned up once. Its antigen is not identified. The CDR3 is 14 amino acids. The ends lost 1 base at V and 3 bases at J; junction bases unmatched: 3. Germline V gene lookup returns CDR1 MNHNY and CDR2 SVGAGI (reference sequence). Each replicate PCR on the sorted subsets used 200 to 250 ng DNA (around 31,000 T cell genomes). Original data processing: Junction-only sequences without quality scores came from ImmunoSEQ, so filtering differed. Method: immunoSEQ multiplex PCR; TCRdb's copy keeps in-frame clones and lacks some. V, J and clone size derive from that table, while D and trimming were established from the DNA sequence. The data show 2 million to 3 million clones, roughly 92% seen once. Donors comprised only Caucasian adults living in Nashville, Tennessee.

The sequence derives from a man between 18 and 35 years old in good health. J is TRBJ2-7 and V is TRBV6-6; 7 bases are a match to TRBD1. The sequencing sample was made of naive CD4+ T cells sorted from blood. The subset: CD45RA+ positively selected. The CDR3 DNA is TGTGCCAGCAGTTACTGGACAGGAAACTACGAGCAGTACTTC. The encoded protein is CASSYWTGNYEQYF.